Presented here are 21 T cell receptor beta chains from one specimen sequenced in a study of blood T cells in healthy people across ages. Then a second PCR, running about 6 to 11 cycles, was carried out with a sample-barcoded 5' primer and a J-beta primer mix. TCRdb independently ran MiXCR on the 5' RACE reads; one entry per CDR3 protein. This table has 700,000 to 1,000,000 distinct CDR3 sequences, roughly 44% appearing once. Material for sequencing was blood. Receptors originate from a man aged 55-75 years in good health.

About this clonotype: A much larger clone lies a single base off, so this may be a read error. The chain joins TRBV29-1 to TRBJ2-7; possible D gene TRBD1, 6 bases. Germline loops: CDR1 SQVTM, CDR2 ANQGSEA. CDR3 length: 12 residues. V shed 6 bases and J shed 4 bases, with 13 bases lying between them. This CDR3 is CSVQDRSYEQYF. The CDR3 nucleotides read TGCAGCGTACAGGACAGAAGTTACGAGCAGTACTTC.

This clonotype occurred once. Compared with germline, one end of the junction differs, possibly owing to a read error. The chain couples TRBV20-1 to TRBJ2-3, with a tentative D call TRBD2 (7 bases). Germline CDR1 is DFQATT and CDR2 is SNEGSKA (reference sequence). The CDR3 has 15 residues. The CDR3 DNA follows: TGCAGTGCTAGAGATTACCGGGGGGCCATAGATACGCGGTATTTT. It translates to CSARDYRGAIDTRYF.

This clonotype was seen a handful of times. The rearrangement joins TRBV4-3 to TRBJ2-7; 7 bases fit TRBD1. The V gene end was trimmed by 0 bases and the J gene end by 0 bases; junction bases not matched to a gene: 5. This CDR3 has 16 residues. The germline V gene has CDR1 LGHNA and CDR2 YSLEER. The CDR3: CASSQDRAGGSYEQYF. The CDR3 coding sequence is TGCGCCAGCAGCCAAGATCGGGCAGGGGGCTCCTACGAGCAGTACTTC.

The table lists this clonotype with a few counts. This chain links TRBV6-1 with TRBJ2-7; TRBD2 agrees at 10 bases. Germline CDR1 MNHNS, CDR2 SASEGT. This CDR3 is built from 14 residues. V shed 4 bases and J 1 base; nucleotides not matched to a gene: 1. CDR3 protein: CASSGTSGSYEQYF. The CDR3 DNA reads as TGTGCCAGCAGTGGGACTAGCGGTTCCTACGAGCAGTACTTC.

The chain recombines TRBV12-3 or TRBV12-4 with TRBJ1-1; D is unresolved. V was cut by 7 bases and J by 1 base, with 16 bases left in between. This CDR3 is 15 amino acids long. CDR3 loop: CASNLEGRENTEAFF. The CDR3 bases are TGTGCCAGCAATTTGGAGGGCCGGGAGAACACTGAAGCTTTCTTT.

CDR3 coding DNA: TGCGCCAGCAGACCAACCAGGACAGTCACAGAGACCCAGTACTTC. This sequence encodes CASRPTRTVTETQYF. The chain employs TRBV5-1 and TRBJ2-5; the D gene is possibly TRBD1 (6 bases). In germline, CDR1 is SGHRS, CDR2 YFSETQ. The CDR3 sequence is 15 residues long. V was pared by 5 bases and J by 4 bases, with 18 bases between. Full variable domain (remainder filled in from reference TRBV5-1 and TRBJ2-5): KAGVTQTPRYLIKTRGQQVTLSCSPISGHRSVSWYQQTPGQGLQFLFEYFSETQRNKGNFPGRFSGRQFSNSRSEMNVSTLELGDSALYLCASRPTRTVTETQYFGPGTRLLVL.

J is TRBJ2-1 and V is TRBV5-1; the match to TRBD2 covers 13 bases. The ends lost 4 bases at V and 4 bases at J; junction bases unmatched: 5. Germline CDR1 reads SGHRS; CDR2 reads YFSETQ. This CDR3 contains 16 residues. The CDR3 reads CASSATSGRLYNEQFF. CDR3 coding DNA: TGCGCCAGCAGCGCGACTAGCGGGAGGCTTTACAATGAGCAGTTCTTC.

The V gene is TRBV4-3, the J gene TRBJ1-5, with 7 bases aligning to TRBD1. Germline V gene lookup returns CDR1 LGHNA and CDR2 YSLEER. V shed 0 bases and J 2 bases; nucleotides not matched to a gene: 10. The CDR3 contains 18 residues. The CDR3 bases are TGCGCCAGCAGCCAAGATCCTCCAGGGGGTAAGGGCAATCAGCCCCAGCATTTT. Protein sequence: CASSQDPPGGKGNQPQHF.

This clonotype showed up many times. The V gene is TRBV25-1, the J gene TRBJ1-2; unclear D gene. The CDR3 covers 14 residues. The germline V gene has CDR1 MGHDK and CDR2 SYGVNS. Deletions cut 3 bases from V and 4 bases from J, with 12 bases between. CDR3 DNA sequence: TGTGCCAGCAGTGATCCGGGGTTGGGCTATGGCTACACCTTC. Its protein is CASSDPGLGYGYTF.

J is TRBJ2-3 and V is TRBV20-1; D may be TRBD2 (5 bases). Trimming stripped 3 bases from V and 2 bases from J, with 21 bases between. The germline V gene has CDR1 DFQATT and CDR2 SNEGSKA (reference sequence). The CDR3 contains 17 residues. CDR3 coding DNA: TGCAGTGCTAGCAGGATTGCGGGTCCAGTCTACACAGATACGCAGTATTTT. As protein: CSASRIAGPVYTDTQYF.

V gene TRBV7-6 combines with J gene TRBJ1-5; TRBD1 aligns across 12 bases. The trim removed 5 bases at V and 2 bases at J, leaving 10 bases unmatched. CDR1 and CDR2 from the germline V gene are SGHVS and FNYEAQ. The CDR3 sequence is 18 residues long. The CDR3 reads CASSPGTGGYRGNQPQHF. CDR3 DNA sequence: TGTGCCAGCAGCCCCGGGACAGGGGGCTACCGGGGCAATCAGCCCCAGCATTTT.

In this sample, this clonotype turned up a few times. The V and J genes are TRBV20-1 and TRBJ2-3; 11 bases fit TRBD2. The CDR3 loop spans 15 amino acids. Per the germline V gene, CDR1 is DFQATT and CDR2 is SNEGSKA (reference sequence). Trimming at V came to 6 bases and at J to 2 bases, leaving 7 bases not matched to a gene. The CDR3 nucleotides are TGCAGTGCGCAAACTAGCGGGGGAGTCACAGATACGCAGTATTTT. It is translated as CSAQTSGGVTDTQYF.

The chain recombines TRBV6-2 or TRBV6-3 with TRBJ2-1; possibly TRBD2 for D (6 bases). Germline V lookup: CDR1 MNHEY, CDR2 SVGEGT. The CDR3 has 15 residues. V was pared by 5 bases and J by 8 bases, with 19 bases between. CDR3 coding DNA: TGTGCCAGCAGTACCCGTATCGGGAGTGAACATGAGCAGTTCTTC. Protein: CASSTRIGSEHEQFF.

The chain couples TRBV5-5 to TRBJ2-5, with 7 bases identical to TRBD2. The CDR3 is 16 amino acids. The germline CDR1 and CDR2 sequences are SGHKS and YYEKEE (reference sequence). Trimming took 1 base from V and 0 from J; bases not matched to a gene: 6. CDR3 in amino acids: CASSLIGGWYQETQYF. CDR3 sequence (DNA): TGTGCCAGCAGCTTGATCGGGGGGTGGTACCAAGAGACCCAGTACTTC.

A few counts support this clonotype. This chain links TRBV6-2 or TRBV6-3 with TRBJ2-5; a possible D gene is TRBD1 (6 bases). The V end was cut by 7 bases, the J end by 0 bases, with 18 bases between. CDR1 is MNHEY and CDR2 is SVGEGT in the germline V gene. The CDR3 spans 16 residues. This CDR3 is CASTLRQVQDQETQYF. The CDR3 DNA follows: TGTGCCAGCACCCTGAGACAGGTTCAAGACCAAGAGACCCAGTACTTC.

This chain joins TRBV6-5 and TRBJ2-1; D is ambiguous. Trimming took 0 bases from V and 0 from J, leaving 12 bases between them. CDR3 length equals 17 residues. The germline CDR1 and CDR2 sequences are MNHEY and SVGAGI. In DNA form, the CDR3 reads TGTGCCAGCAGTTACTCGATCACACCGAGCTCCTACAATGAGCAGTTCTTC. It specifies CASSYSITPSSYNEQFF.

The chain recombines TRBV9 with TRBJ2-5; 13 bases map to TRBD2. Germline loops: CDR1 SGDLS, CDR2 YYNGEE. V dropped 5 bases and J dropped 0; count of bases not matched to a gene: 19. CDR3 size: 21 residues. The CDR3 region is CASSPGLAGSTFTLYQETQYF. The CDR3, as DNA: TGTGCCAGCAGTCCGGGACTAGCGGGGTCCACTTTCACTTTGTACCAAGAGACCCAGTACTTC.

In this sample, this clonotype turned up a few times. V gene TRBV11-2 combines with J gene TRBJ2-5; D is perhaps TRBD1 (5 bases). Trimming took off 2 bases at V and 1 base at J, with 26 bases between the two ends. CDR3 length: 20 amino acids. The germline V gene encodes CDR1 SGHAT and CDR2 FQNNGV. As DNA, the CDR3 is TGTGCCAGCAGCTTATCCCTTCCTAAGACAGTGCCTCGTCGCCAAGAGACCCAGTACTTC. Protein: CASSLSLPKTVPRRQETQYF.

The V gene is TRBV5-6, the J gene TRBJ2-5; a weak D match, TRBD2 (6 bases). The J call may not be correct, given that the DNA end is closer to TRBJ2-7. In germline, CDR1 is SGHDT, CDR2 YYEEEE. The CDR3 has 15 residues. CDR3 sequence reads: CASSFGLSEPYEQYF. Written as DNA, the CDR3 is TGTGCCAGCAGCTTCGGACTATCTGAACCCTACGAGCAGTACTTC.

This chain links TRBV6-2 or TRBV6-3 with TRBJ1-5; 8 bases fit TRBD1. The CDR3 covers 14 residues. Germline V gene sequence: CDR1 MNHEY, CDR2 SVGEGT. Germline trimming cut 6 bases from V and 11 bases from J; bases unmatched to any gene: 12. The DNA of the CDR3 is TGTGCCAGCAGGGGGACAGGAACTCTAGGTACCCAGCATTTT. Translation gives CASRGTGTLGTQHF.

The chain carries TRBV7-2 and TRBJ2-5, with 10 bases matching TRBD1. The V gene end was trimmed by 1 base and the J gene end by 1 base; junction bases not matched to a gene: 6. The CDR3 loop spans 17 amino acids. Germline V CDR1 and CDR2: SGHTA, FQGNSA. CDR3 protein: CASSLGGTGASQETQYF. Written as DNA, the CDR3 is TGTGCCAGCAGCTTAGGGGGGACAGGGGCCAGCCAAGAGACCCAGTACTTC.